This T cell receptor (beta chain) was captured in a study of regulatory T cells in long-lasting Graves disease. This clonotype was seen repeatedly, ten times or more. The CDR3 is 15 residues long. Trimming took 3 bases from V and 4 from J, leaving 11 bases between them. In germline, CDR1 is KGHDR, CDR2 SFDVKD. As to time point: newly diagnosed GD, antithyroid drugs for less than 3 months. Extracted RNA from PBMCs served as the source of the TCR library. The TCR beta library used iRepertoire HTBI primers with Arm-PCR amplification of CDR3. TCRdb passed the multiplex PCR reads through MiXCR, listing each CDR3 protein once. Of about 210,000 distinct CDR3 sequences in the sample, approximately 18% were seen once. The sample was also reused in another study, on T cells in Graves' hyperthyroidism and ophthalmopathy. That report adds: Exclusion of patients followed from uncontrolled infection, other autoimmune disease, pregnancy or lactation.

The TCR originated in a woman in her 30s with Graves disease. The sample here was peripheral blood mononuclear cells (PBMCs), taken at new diagnosis, from a patient treated with antithyroid drugs. This chain connects TRBV24-1 to TRBJ2-2; D is tentatively TRBD1 or TRBD2 (5 bases each). The CDR3 reads CATSDPRGSTGELFF. The CDR3 bases are TGTGCCACCAGTGATCCGAGGGGAAGCACCGGGGAGCTGTTTTTT.